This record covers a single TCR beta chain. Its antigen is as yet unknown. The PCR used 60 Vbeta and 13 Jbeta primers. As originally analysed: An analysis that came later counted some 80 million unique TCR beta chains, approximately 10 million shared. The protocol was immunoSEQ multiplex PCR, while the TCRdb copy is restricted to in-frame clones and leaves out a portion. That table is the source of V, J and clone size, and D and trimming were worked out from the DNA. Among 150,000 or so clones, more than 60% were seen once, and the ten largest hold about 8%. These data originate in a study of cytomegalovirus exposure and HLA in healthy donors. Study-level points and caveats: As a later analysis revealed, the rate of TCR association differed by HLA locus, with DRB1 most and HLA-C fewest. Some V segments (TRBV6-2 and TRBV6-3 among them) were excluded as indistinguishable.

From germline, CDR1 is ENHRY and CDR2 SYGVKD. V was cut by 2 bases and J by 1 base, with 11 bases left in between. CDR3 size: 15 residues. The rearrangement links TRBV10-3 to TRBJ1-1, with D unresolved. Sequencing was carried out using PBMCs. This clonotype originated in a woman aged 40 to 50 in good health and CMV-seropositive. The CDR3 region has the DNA TGTGCCATCAGTGAGGAGCCTGTCCCGAACACTGAAGCTTTCTTT. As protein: CAISEEPVPNTEAFF.